Following are 21 T cell receptor beta chains from one sample sequenced in a study of blood T cells in healthy people across ages. A sample-barcoded 5' primer and a J-beta primer mix were used in a second PCR of about 7 to 12 cycles. Using its own MiXCR run on the 5' RACE reads, TCRdb lists one record per CDR3 protein. The sample contains over 1,300,000 distinct CDR3 sequences, 45% to 70% of which appear only once. Sample: blood. The receptor set was obtained from a man aged 18 to 30 in good health.

This sequence joins TRBV12-3 or TRBV12-4 and TRBJ2-1, with D unresolved. Trimming took off 5 bases at V and 4 bases at J, with 15 bases between the two ends. The CDR3 has 15 amino acids. This CDR3 is CASSPRLALYNEQFF. The CDR3 region has the DNA TGTGCCAGCAGTCCCAGGTTGGCTCTTTACAATGAGCAGTTCTTC.

V usage is TRBV6-5 and J usage is TRBJ2-2, with 8 nucleotides matching TRBD1. CDR3 length equals 15 residues. V shed 2 bases and J 4 bases; nucleotides not matched to a gene: 3. Per germline, CDR1 MNHEY and CDR2 SVGAGI. The CDR3 is CASSYQGAGTGELFF. As DNA, the CDR3 is TGTGCCAGCAGTTACCAGGGGGCCGGCACCGGGGAGCTGTTTTTT.

This rearrangement joins TRBV20-1 to TRBJ1-2, with 8 bases that match TRBD1. From germline, CDR1 is DFQATT and CDR2 SNEGSKA (reference sequence). V was pared by 4 bases and J by 3 bases, with 7 bases of the junction left unmatched. The CDR3 sequence is 14 residues long. As DNA, the CDR3 is TGCAGTGCTACAAGACAGGGGAGCGACTATGGCTACACCTTC. Its translation: CSATRQGSDYGYTF.

V usage is TRBV29-1 and J usage is TRBJ2-5; D is uncertain. The germline V and J ends were trimmed by 6 bases and 0 bases, with 11 bases remaining between them. The CDR3 has 13 residues. Germline-derived CDR1 and CDR2 are SQVTM and ANQGSEA. The CDR3 region has the DNA TGCAGCGTGGTCGTGGGCCACCAAGAGACCCAGTACTTC. Translated: CSVVVGHQETQYF. Complete variable domain (other parts from reference TRBV29-1 and TRBJ2-5): SAVISQKPSRDICQRGTSLTIQCQVDSQVTMMFWYRQQPGQSLTLIATANQGSEATYESGFVIDKFPISRPNLTFSTLTVSNMSPEDSSIYLCSVVVGHQETQYFGPGTRLLVL.

The chain joins TRBV29-1 to TRBJ1-2; the D is unclear. CDR1 SQVTM and CDR2 ANQGSEA come from the germline V gene. This CDR3 has 11 amino acids. With 4 bases removed from V and 6 bases from J, the gap between germline ends came to 9 bases. The CDR3 nucleotides read TGCAGCGTTGGAGCCTCGAATGGCTACACCTTC. It specifies CSVGASNGYTF.

A note on this clonotype: The junction departs from the called germline gene at one end, perhaps through a read error. The V call is TRBV11-2, the J call TRBJ2-7; maybe TRBD2 (5 bases). Per germline, CDR1 SGHAT and CDR2 FQNNGV. This CDR3 contains 14 residues. The CDR3 loop reads CAGSPGLLTYEQYF. The CDR3 nucleotides are TGTGCCGGCAGCCCCGGACTCCTAACCTACGAGCAGTACTTC.

V is TRBV20-1 and J is TRBJ2-1; 7 positions agree with TRBD1. V shed 2 bases, J shed 1 base, and the junction held 5 bases outside the gene matches. Germline V gives CDR1 DFQATT, CDR2 SNEGSKA (reference sequence). This CDR3 spans 15 amino acids. For the CDR3, the DNA is TGCAGTGCTAGATCCCGACAGGGATCCTACAATGAGCAGTTCTTC. Amino acid sequence: CSARSRQGSYNEQFF.

The rearrangement uses TRBV3-1 and TRBJ2-7; D is ambiguous. V lost 2 bases and J lost 4, with 12 bases in between. The CDR3 length is 14 residues. Germline CDR1 reads LGHDT; CDR2 reads YNNKEL (reference sequence). CDR3 amino acids: CASSQKAFNYEQYF. In nucleotides, the CDR3 is TGTGCCAGCAGCCAAAAAGCGTTTAATTACGAGCAGTACTTC.

The chain recombines TRBV20-1 with TRBJ2-7, with D hard to call. Trimming stripped 0 bases from V and 3 bases from J, with 15 bases between. The germline gives CDR1 DFQATT, CDR2 SNEGSKA (reference sequence). There are 15 residues in the CDR3. DNA of the CDR3: TGCAGTGCTAGAGATCAGGCGGACCCAGTCTACGAGCAGTACTTC. Translation: CSARDQADPVYEQYF.

This chain uses TRBV12-3 or TRBV12-4 with TRBJ2-1, with 8 bases fitting TRBD1. The ends lost 10 bases at V and 6 bases at J; junction bases unmatched: 11. The CDR3 loop spans 14 amino acids. The CDR3 spells CATETGDRFNEQFF. In DNA form, the CDR3 reads TGTGCCACCGAAACAGGGGACAGGTTCAATGAGCAGTTCTTC.

J is TRBJ2-2 and V is TRBV12-3 or TRBV12-4; possibly TRBD2 for D (6 bases). V lost 5 bases to trimming and J lost 6 bases, with 13 bases between them. The length of the CDR3 is 14 residues. The CDR3 sequence is CASSPTSTAGELFF. Here the CDR3 DNA reads TGTGCCAGCAGTCCAACTAGCACTGCCGGGGAGCTGTTTTTT.

The V and J genes are TRBV7-6 and TRBJ2-3; TRBD1 might be the D (5 bases). V was cut by 4 bases and J by 5 bases, with 13 bases left in between. Germline CDR1 reads SGHVS; CDR2 reads FNYEAQ. This CDR3 contains 14 residues. Here the CDR3 reads CASSSPRAQDTQYF. The CDR3 nucleotides read TGTGCCAGCAGCTCCCCCAGGGCCCAAGATACGCAGTATTTT. Together with reference TRBV7-6 and TRBJ2-3, the CDR3 gives the full variable domain: GAGVSQSPRYKVTKRGQDVALRCDPISGHVSLYWYRQALGQGPEFLTYFNYEAQQDKSGLPNDRFSAERPEGSISTLTIQRTEQRDSAMYRCASSSPRAQDTQYFGPGTRLTVL.

This clonotype was counted only a few times. The chain joins TRBV27 to TRBJ2-4; D is uncertain. The J call may be in error: the DNA end matches TRBJ2-7 better. This CDR3 is built from 15 residues. The germline V gene encodes CDR1 MNHEY and CDR2 SMNVEV (reference sequence). In nucleotides, the CDR3 is TGTGCCAGCAGTTCGTGGGGAACCTCCGACTACGAGCAGTACTTC. Translated, it gives CASSSWGTSDYEQYF.

The table lists this clonotype with a count of one. V is TRBV3-1 and J is TRBJ1-3; D not resolved. Trimming cost V 4 bases and J 2 bases, with 9 bases left between them. Germline lookup yields CDR1 LGHDT and CDR2 YNNKEL (reference sequence). The length of the CDR3 is 14 residues. The CDR3 loop is CASSPPPAGNTIYF. CDR3 coding DNA: TGTGCCAGCAGCCCCCCCCCAGCTGGAAACACCATATATTTT.

This clonotype came up a few times. As DNA, the CDR3 is TGTGCCAGCAGCCCCCCCAGAATTAGCACAGATACGCAGTATTTT. Translating it yields CASSPPRISTDTQYF. The chain carries TRBV7-9 and TRBJ2-3; unclear D gene. The germline V gene encodes CDR1 SEHNR and CDR2 FQNEAQ (reference sequence). The CDR3 consists of 15 residues. Trimming left V 5 bases short and J 0 bases short, with 12 bases between.

The rearrangement links TRBV7-2 to TRBJ2-2, with TRBD2 as a possible D gene (5 bases). The V end was cut by 2 bases, the J end by 9 bases, with 13 bases between. Germline V lookup: CDR1 SGHTA, CDR2 FQGNSA. The CDR3 contains 14 residues. CDR3 loop: CASSLMDGNRELFF. The CDR3 DNA sequence: TGTGCCAGCAGCTTAATGGACGGGAACAGGGAGCTGTTTTTT.

The V call is TRBV7-2, the J call TRBJ2-5; no firm D call. This CDR3 region has 14 residues. V was pared by 7 bases and J by 2 bases, with 14 bases between. CDR1 and CDR2 from the germline V gene are SGHTA and FQGNSA. The CDR3 bases are TGTGCCAGCAACGCCGTGATCGGACAAGAGACCCAGTACTTC. Protein product: CASNAVIGQETQYF.

This clonotype was observed a handful of times. The chain recombines TRBV27 with TRBJ2-2; either TRBD1 or TRBD2 may supply D (5 bases each). Per the germline V gene, CDR1 is MNHEY and CDR2 is SMNVEV (reference sequence). V lost 2 bases, J lost 5 bases, and 12 bases lay in between. This CDR3 comprises 15 residues. This CDR3 reads CASSLQGALTGELFF. The CDR3 DNA is TGTGCCAGCAGTTTACAGGGAGCTTTGACCGGGGAGCTGTTTTTT.

The V call is TRBV29-1, the J call TRBJ2-7; D might be TRBD1 (6 bases). This CDR3 region has 13 residues. V was trimmed by 6 bases and J by 4 bases, leaving 16 bases between them. CDR1 and CDR2 from the germline V gene are SQVTM and ANQGSEA. The CDR3 DNA is TGCAGCGTGACCGGGGACAACTCGTACGAGCAGTACTTC. This translates into CSVTGDNSYEQYF.

The chain uses TRBV29-1 and TRBJ1-2; a possible D gene is TRBD1 (6 bases). Per the germline V gene, CDR1 is SQVTM and CDR2 is ANQGSEA. This CDR3 has 13 residues. The V and J ends lost 5 bases and 3 bases respectively, with 13 bases between them. The CDR3 DNA reads as TGCAGCGTTTCAACAGGGTCGGACTATGGCTACACCTTC. Translation: CSVSTGSDYGYTF. Full variable domain (outside the CDR3, taken from reference TRBV29-1 and TRBJ1-2): SAVISQKPSRDICQRGTSLTIQCQVDSQVTMMFWYRQQPGQSLTLIATANQGSEATYESGFVIDKFPISRPNLTFSTLTVSNMSPEDSSIYLCSVSTGSDYGYTFGSGTRLTVV.

The chain couples TRBV10-3 to TRBJ2-7; D is unclear. V shed 0 bases and J shed 2 bases, with 11 bases lying between them. CDR3 length: 15 amino acids. Germline V CDR1 and CDR2: ENHRY, SYGVKD. The CDR3 spells CAISESGAQPYEQYF. The DNA of the CDR3 is TGTGCCATCAGTGAGTCCGGAGCGCAACCCTACGAGCAGTACTTC.